A single T cell receptor beta chain is shown here with its context. Under the authors' procedure: The authors estimated nucleated cell counts from reference gene primer amplification. Assay used: immunoSEQ multiplex PCR; TCRdb lists only in-frame clones, some missing. V and J calls and clone size are those listed in that table; D and trimming were worked out from the DNA. The sample holds some 270,000 clones, roughly 80% seen once. This sample was taken from a study of blood T cell repertoires in COVID-19. Study information: Acute-phase and convalescent COVID-19 samples originated in the United States, Italy and Spain. T cells, B-cell-depleted T cells, or PBMCs supplied cDNA or gDNA.

Allocation to cohorts depended on clinical history reported by the participants. The V and J ends lost 4 bases and 5 bases respectively, with 13 bases between them. The CDR3 spans 14 residues. The V gene's germline CDR1 is SGHRS and CDR2 YFSETQ. The chain is built from TRBV5-1 and TRBJ2-1; possibly TRBD1 for D (5 bases). The sample was PBMCs or T cells enriched from blood (not recorded which). The clonotype comes from a man in his forties or fifties who had recovered from COVID-19. CDR3 sequence (DNA): TGCGCCAGCAGCAACGCAGGGATAAACAATGAGCAGTTCTTC. Translating it yields CASSNAGINNEQFF.